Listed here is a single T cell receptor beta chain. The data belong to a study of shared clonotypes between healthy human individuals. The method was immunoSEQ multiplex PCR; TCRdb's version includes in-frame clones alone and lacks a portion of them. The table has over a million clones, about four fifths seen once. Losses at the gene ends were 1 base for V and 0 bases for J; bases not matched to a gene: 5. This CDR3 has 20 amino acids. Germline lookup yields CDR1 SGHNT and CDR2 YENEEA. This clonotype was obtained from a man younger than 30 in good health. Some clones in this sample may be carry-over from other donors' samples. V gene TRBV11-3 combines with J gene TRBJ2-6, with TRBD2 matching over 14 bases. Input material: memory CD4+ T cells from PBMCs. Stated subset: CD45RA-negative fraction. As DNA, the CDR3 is TGTGCCAGCAGCTTAGGGCCGGGACTAGCGGGGGACTCTGGGGCCAACGTCCTGACTTTC. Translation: CASSLGPGLAGDSGANVLTF.